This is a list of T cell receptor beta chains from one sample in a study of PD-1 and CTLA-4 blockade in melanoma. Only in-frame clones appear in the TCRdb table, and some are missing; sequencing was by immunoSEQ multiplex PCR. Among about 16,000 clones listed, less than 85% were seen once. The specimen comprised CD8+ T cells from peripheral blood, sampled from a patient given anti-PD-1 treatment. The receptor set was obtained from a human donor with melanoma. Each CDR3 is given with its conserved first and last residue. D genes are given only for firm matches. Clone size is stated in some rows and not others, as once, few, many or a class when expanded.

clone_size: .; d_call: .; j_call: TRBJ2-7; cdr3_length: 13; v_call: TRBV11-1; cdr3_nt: TGTGCCAGCAGCGTATCTCAGGGGTACGAGCAGTACTTC; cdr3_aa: CASSVSQGYEQYF
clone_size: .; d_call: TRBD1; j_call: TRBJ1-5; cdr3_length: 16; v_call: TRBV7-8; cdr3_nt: TGTGCCAGCAGTCAGGGGGGCCTTTATAGCAATCAGCCCCAGCATTTT; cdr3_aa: CASSQGGLYSNQPQHF
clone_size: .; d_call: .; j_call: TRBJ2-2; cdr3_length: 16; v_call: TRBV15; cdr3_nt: TGTGCCACCAGGGGTGGTGCAGCACTAAACACCGGGGAGCTGTTTTTT; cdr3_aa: CATRGGAALNTGELFF
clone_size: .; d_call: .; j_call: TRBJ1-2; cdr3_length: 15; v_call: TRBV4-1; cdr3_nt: TGCGCCAGCAGCCAAGATCGAGGGGACCTCTATGGCTACACCTTC; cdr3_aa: CASSQDRGDLYGYTF
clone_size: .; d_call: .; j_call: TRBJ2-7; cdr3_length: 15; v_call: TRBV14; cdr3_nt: TGTGCCAGCAGCCAAGAAGTGGGCAGGGCATACGAGCAGTACTTC; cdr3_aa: CASSQEVGRAYEQYF
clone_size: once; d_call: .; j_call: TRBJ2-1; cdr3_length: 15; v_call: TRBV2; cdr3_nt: TGTGCCAGCAGTGCGTTGCGGAGCGGAGACAATGAGCAGTTCTTC; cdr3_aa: CASSALRSGDNEQFF
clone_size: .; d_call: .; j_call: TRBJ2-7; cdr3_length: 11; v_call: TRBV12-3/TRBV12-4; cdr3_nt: TGTGCCAGCAGTTTCTCCTACGAGCAGTACTTC; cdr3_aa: CASSFSYEQYF
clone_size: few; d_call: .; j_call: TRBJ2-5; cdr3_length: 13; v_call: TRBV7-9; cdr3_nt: TGTGCCAGCACTTCTTTGGCGGCGGAGACCCAGTACTTC; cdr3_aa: CASTSLAAETQYF
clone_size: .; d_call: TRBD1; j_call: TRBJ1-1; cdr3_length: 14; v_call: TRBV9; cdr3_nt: TGTGCCAGCAGCAGGACAGGGAGGACCACTGAAGCTTTCTTT; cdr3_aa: CASSRTGRTTEAFF
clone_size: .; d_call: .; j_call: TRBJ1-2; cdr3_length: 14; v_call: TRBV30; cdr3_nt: TGTGCCTGGAGTATAGGGGCGGAACACTATGGCTACACCTTC; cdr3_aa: CAWSIGAEHYGYTF
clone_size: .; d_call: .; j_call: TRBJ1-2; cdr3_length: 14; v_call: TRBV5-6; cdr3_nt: TGTGCCAGCAGCTTCTTGGGGGGAACCTATGGCTACACCTTC; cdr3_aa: CASSFLGGTYGYTF
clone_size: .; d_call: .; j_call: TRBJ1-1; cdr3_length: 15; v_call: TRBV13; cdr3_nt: TGTGCCAGCAGCACGTGGGGCAGGGGGAACACTGAAGCTTTCTTT; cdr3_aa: CASSTWGRGNTEAFF